The present T cell receptor (beta chain) was sequenced within a study of blood T cell repertoires in COVID-19. At the level of the study: Acute-phase and convalescent COVID-19 samples originated in the United States, Italy and Spain. The analysed material was cDNA or gDNA that came from T cells, B-cell-depleted T cells, or PBMCs.

This clone was detected once. V was trimmed by 2 bases and J by 1 base, leaving 8 bases between them. The CDR3 consists of 14 residues. Germline V gene lookup returns CDR1 SGHAT and CDR2 FQNNGV. In the original analysis: It was from reference gene primer amplification that nucleated cell counts were estimated. Clones were sequenced by immunoSEQ multiplex PCR, and TCRdb holds only the in-frame ones, with some missing. The V and J calls and clone size are taken from that table; D and trimming were inferred from the DNA. The sample carries some 67,000 clones, 87% recorded once. The V gene is TRBV11-2, the J gene TRBJ1-1; D is unresolved. This sequence was found in a woman at least 80 years old with acute or convalescent COVID-19. The sample was peripheral blood. CDR3 amino acids: CASSLHLRNTEAFF. The DNA of the CDR3 is TGTGCCAGCAGCTTACATTTGCGGAACACTGAAGCTTTCTTT.